This T cell receptor (beta chain) was recovered during a study of neurological immune-mediated disorders. Study-level results: Expanded clones shared no identical CDR3 amino acid sequences across subjects, which suggested private TCR-beta repertoires in all groups. HTLV-1-associated myelopathy showed the most TCR clonal expansion; multiple sclerosis the least, below healthy controls.

The authors made cDNA by 5'RACE with 10-nucleotide random UMIs. MiXCR was run by TCRdb on the 5' RACE reads, yielding one entry per CDR3 protein. The sample yields about 50,000 distinct CDR3 sequences, around 10% seen once. Many counts were recorded for this clonotype. As yet, its antigen is unknown. The sample taken for sequencing was PBMCs. This receptor was identified in a man aged 70 or older with HTLV-1-associated myelopathy (HAM/TSP).

CDR3 region: CASTEGGGTTDTQYF. The CDR3 DNA follows: TGTGCCAGCACCGAAGGTGGAGGAACCACAGATACGCAGTATTTT. The chain is built from TRBV7-9 and TRBJ2-3; a possible D gene is TRBD2 (5 bases). CDR1 and CDR2 from the germline V gene are SEHNR and FQNEAQ (reference sequence). Deletions cut 7 bases from V and 2 bases from J, with 16 bases between. The CDR3 is made up of 15 amino acids.